Shown below are 11 T cell receptor beta chains from a single sample sequenced in a study of PD-L1 blockade in urothelial cancer. Clones were sequenced by immunoSEQ multiplex PCR, and TCRdb holds only the in-frame ones, with some missing. This table has approximately 100,000 clones, roughly nine tenths appearing once. The sample in question was PBMCs, obtained around atezolizumab (anti-PD-L1) treatment. The receptors come from a woman aged 80 or older with urothelial cancer.

The chain employs TRBV28 and TRBJ2-1; TRBD2 agrees at 8 bases. The J segment lost 5 bases and the V segment lost 2 bases, leaving 2 bases of the junction unmatched. The germline CDR1 and CDR2 sequences are MDHEN and SYDVKM. The CDR3 is 14 amino acids. This CDR3 is CASSLTSGNNEQFF. CDR3 bases: TGTGCCAGCAGTTTAACTAGCGGAAACAATGAGCAGTTCTTC.

There are a few counts of this clone. The chain uses TRBV16 and TRBJ1-2; 8 bases fit TRBD1. There are 15 residues in the CDR3. With 3 bases clipped from V and 7 bases from J, the junction kept 10 bases outside the gene matches. Germline loops: CDR1 KGHSY, CDR2 FQNENV. The CDR3 coding sequence is TGTGCCAGCAGCCATCTAGGACAGGGAGTGATTGGCTACACCTTC. The encoded protein is CASSHLGQGVIGYTF.

The chain carries TRBV11-2 and TRBJ1-2, with unresolved D. Germline-derived CDR1 and CDR2 are SGHAT and FQNNGV. Trimming pared 2 bases from V and 6 bases from J, leaving 16 bases between. The CDR3 spans 15 residues. In DNA form, the CDR3 reads TGTGCCAGCAGCTTAAACGGCGGATACGGCGATGGCTACACCTTC. As protein: CASSLNGGYGDGYTF.

This sequence joins TRBV14 and TRBJ1-1; TRBD1 matches at 9 bases. J was trimmed by 5 bases and V by 4 bases; bases with no gene match: 5. Germline V gives CDR1 SGHDN, CDR2 FVKESK. This CDR3 spans 14 amino acids. The CDR3 reads CASSRDRVGTEAFF. For the CDR3, the DNA is TGTGCCAGCAGCCGGGACAGGGTTGGTACTGAAGCTTTCTTT.

Only one count was recorded for this clone. The chain carries TRBV27 and TRBJ2-7; TRBD2 agrees at 11 bases. The length of the CDR3 is 14 residues. The trim removed 5 bases at V and 2 bases at J, leaving 2 bases unmatched. Germline CDR1 is MNHEY and CDR2 is SMNVEV (reference sequence). CDR3 sequence reads: CASSTSGGTYEQYF. Written as DNA, the CDR3 is TGTGCCAGCAGTACTAGCGGGGGAACCTACGAGCAGTACTTC.

The V and J genes are TRBV29-1 and TRBJ2-7; 7 bases map to TRBD2. The V segment lost 6 bases and the J segment 0 bases; nucleotides outside the gene matches: 8. Germline V gives CDR1 SQVTM, CDR2 ANQGSEA. The length of the CDR3 is 14 residues. Here the CDR3 reads CSVGGLGSSYEQYF. The CDR3 DNA reads TGCAGCGTCGGCGGACTAGGCAGCTCCTACGAGCAGTACTTC.

This sequence joins TRBV27 and TRBJ2-7, with TRBD2 as a possible D gene (7 bases). Trimming removed 8 bases at V and 5 bases at J, with 22 bases between. Looked up from germline, CDR1 is MNHEY and CDR2 is SMNVEV (reference sequence). This CDR3 is 15 amino acids long. The CDR3: CASGQTASGVHEQYF. The CDR3 nucleotides read TGTGCCAGCGGACAGACCGCTAGCGGCGTCCACGAGCAGTACTTC.

The chain combines TRBV7-9 with TRBJ2-7; tentative D call: TRBD1 (6 bases). V lost 5 bases and J lost 3, with 17 bases in between. The germline V gene encodes CDR1 SEHNR and CDR2 FQNEAQ (reference sequence). This CDR3 region has 15 residues. CDR3 sequence reads: CASSAFRGIDYEQYF. CDR3 coding DNA: TGTGCCAGCAGCGCCTTTAGGGGGATCGACTACGAGCAGTACTTC.

A few counts support this clone. The chain carries TRBV5-1 and TRBJ2-1; 8 positions agree with TRBD2. Germline CDR1 SGHRS, CDR2 YFSETQ. Germline trimming cut 4 bases from V and 9 bases from J; bases unmatched to any gene: 9. This CDR3 comprises 14 residues. Here the CDR3 reads CASSAGTRRREQFF. CDR3 nucleotide sequence: TGCGCCAGCAGCGCCGGGACTAGACGGCGTGAGCAGTTCTTC.

The rearrangement uses TRBV27 and TRBJ1-1; D might be TRBD1 (6 bases). There are 14 residues in the CDR3. The germline V gene has CDR1 MNHEY and CDR2 SMNVEV (reference sequence). V was pared by 5 bases and J by 12 bases, with 22 bases between. The CDR3 reads CASSRMGGAMVPFF. As DNA, the CDR3 is TGTGCCAGCAGTCGTATGGGGGGGGCAATGGTACCTTTCTTT.

The chain links TRBV15 to TRBJ2-1; D is possibly TRBD2 (5 bases). Germline CDR1 LNHNV, CDR2 YYDKDF (reference sequence). This CDR3 is 17 amino acids long. Trimming took off 0 bases at V and 0 bases at J, with 12 bases between the two ends. In nucleotides, the CDR3 is TGTGCCACCAGCAGAGATTTTGCGGGCGTCTCCTACAATGAGCAGTTCTTC. Protein product: CATSRDFAGVSYNEQFF. Filled out from reference TRBV15 and TRBJ2-1, the complete variable domain reads DAMVIQNPRYQVTQFGKPVTLSCSQTLNHNVMYWYQQKSSQAPKLLFHYYDKDFNNEADTPDNFQSRRPNTSFCFLDIRSPGLGDTAMYLCATSRDFAGVSYNEQFFGPGTRLTVL.